The 25 T cell receptor beta chains in this list originate from one sample, sequenced in a study of blood T cell repertoires in COVID-19. TCRdb's copy holds only in-frame clones and misses some; the assay was immunoSEQ multiplex PCR. The sample has a few hundred thousand clones, 80% to 90% seen once. The sample was PBMCs or T cells enriched from blood (not recorded which). The receptor set was obtained from a man younger than 45 who had recovered from COVID-19.

V usage is TRBV15 and J usage is TRBJ2-3; TRBD2 matches at 8 bases. The CDR3 spans 17 residues. J lost 6 bases, V lost 2 bases, and 13 bases had no gene match. From germline, CDR1 is LNHNV and CDR2 YYDKDF (reference sequence). The CDR3 sequence is CATSRLGDPGGGDTQYF. The CDR3 nucleotides are TGTGCCACCAGCAGACTCGGAGACCCGGGAGGGGGGGATACGCAGTATTTT.

V gene TRBV2 combines with J gene TRBJ1-6; D is uncertain. V lost 6 bases and J 14 bases, leaving 26 bases between the germline ends. Germline V gene data show CDR1 as SNHLY and CDR2 as FYNNEI. This CDR3 is built from 16 residues. The CDR3 here is CASRYTTGSAREALHF. The CDR3, as DNA: TGTGCCAGCAGATACACTACCGGGTCAGCAAGAGAGGCCCTCCACTTT.

The V call is TRBV6-5, the J call TRBJ2-1; tentative D call: TRBD2 (6 bases). Looked up from germline, CDR1 is MNHEY and CDR2 is SVGAGI. V shed 5 bases and J shed 2 bases, with 10 bases lying between them. The length of the CDR3 is 14 residues. The CDR3 DNA reads TGTGCCAGCAGTAGCGGGTTGACCTACAATGAGCAGTTCTTC. This codes for CASSSGLTYNEQFF.

The chain combines TRBV20-1 with TRBJ2-1; 7 nucleotides line up with TRBD1. The CDR3 length is 13 residues. The ends lost 3 bases at V and 12 bases at J; junction bases unmatched: 11. Germline loops: CDR1 DFQATT, CDR2 SNEGSKA (reference sequence). CDR3 region: CSASGDSLKRQFF. CDR3 DNA sequence: TGCAGTGCTAGTGGGGACAGCTTAAAGCGGCAGTTCTTC.

This sequence joins TRBV10-3 and TRBJ2-7; D is possibly TRBD1 (5 bases). CDR1 is ENHRY, CDR2 SYGVKD, per germline. This CDR3 region has 14 residues. V lost 0 bases and J 1 base, leaving 7 bases between the germline ends. The CDR3 DNA reads TGTGCCATCAGTGAGTCAGACAGTTCCTACGAGCAGTACTTC. Encoded protein: CAISESDSSYEQYF.

The V and J genes are TRBV7-9 and TRBJ1-1; D not resolved. Germline V gene sequence: CDR1 SEHNR, CDR2 FQNEAQ (reference sequence). Trimming removed 4 bases from V and 7 bases from J, with 10 bases in between. CDR3 length: 12 amino acids. Here the CDR3 reads CASSSHKSEAFF. CDR3 nucleotide sequence: TGTGCCAGCAGCTCCCATAAGAGTGAAGCTTTCTTT.

The V gene is TRBV30, the J gene TRBJ2-5, with 8 bases aligning to TRBD2. Looked up from germline, CDR1 is GTSNPN and CDR2 is SVGIG (reference sequence). V gave up 0 bases and J gave up 5 bases; unmatched junction bases: 5. The CDR3 covers 14 residues. In nucleotides, the CDR3 is TGTGCCTGGAGTGTAGGGGGACTAGTCGAGACCCAGTACTTC. Protein product: CAWSVGGLVETQYF.

The CDR3 nucleotides are TGTGCCAGCAGCGGGAGCGGGGGCTACGAGCAGTACTTC. It translates to CASSGSGGYEQYF. V is TRBV7-6 and J is TRBJ2-7; TRBD2 matches 8 bases. The CDR3 sequence is 13 residues long. Trimming at V came to 5 bases and at J to 3 bases, leaving 3 bases not matched to a gene. Germline V gene sequence: CDR1 SGHVS, CDR2 FNYEAQ.

The chain links TRBV14 to TRBJ2-7; 9 bases fit TRBD2. The germline V gene has CDR1 SGHDN and CDR2 FVKESK. V was clipped by 6 bases and J by 7 bases; unmatched bases: 7. This CDR3 is built from 13 residues. This chain's CDR3 is CASSRAGGQEQYF. The DNA for the CDR3 is TGTGCCAGCAGTCGCGCGGGGGGGCAAGAGCAGTACTTC.

The chain joins TRBV27 to TRBJ2-7; D is undetermined. This CDR3 has 12 amino acids. The germline gives CDR1 MNHEY, CDR2 SMNVEV (reference sequence). V was cut by 6 bases and J by 3 bases, with 9 bases left in between. CDR3 in amino acids: CASRSRNYEQYF. CDR3 DNA: TGTGCCAGCAGATCCAGAAACTACGAGCAGTACTTC.

The genes are TRBV12-5 and TRBJ1-1; the match to TRBD1 covers 7 bases. V lost 5 bases and J lost 5; bases outside the gene matches: 5. CDR1 LGHNT and CDR2 FRNRAP come from the germline V gene. The CDR3 is made up of 13 amino acids. CDR3: CASGLTGVTEAFF. The DNA for the CDR3 is TGTGCTAGTGGTCTCACAGGGGTGACTGAAGCTTTCTTT.

This chain uses TRBV3-1 (or the pseudogene TRBV3-2) with TRBJ2-1; 9 bases fit TRBD1. Germline V lookup: CDR1 LGHDT, CDR2 YNNKEL (reference sequence). V was pared by 2 bases and J by 7 bases, with 9 bases of the junction left unmatched. This CDR3 is built from 16 residues. The CDR3: CASSQQDRGFGNEQFF. The CDR3 DNA sequence: TGTGCCAGCAGCCAACAAGACAGGGGGTTCGGGAATGAGCAGTTCTTC.

The rearrangement uses TRBV7-9 and TRBJ1-2; D is unclear. From germline, CDR1 is SEHNR and CDR2 FQNEAQ (reference sequence). The CDR3 loop spans 13 amino acids. Trimming pared 1 base from V and 5 bases from J, leaving 8 bases between. As DNA, the CDR3 is TGTGCCAGCAGCTTAGGCCCGGGGTATGGCTACACCTTC. Protein: CASSLGPGYGYTF.

J is TRBJ2-5 and V is TRBV11-3, with D maybe TRBD2 (5 bases). The CDR3 is 17 residues long. Trimming took 1 base from V and 2 from J, leaving 17 bases between them. Per germline, CDR1 SGHNT and CDR2 YENEEA. The CDR3 reads CASSLAGIAGGQETQYF. The DNA of the CDR3 is TGTGCCAGCAGCTTAGCGGGGATCGCCGGAGGACAAGAGACCCAGTACTTC.

The CDR3 reads CASSVGQGGLRGYTF. Here the CDR3 DNA reads TGTGCCAGCAGTGTCGGACAGGGGGGACTGCGGGGCTACACCTTC. The rearrangement joins TRBV28 to TRBJ1-2; 10 bases are shared with TRBD1. CDR1 MDHEN and CDR2 SYDVKM come from the germline V gene. This CDR3 region has 15 residues. J lost 8 bases, V lost 5 bases, and 11 bases had no gene match.

The J gene is TRBJ2-1, the V gene TRBV18; tentatively, D is TRBD2 (6 bases). The CDR3 totals 13 residues. The germline gives CDR1 KGHSH, CDR2 LQKENI. Trimming stripped 3 bases from V and 5 bases from J, with 8 bases between. CDR3 DNA sequence: TGTGCCAGCTCACCGAGGAGGGACAATGAGCAGTTCTTC. It encodes CASSPRRDNEQFF. Filled out from reference TRBV18 and TRBJ2-1, the complete variable domain reads NAGVMQNPRHLVRRRGQEARLRCSPMKGHSHVYWYRQLPEEGLKFMVYLQKENIIDESGMPKERFSAEFPKEGPSILRIQQVVRGDSAAYFCASSPRRDNEQFFGPGTRLTVL.

The chain recombines TRBV7-2 with TRBJ2-5, with 12 bases that match TRBD2. CDR1 is SGHTA and CDR2 is FQGNSA in the germline V gene. This CDR3 region has 16 residues. The V and J ends lost 5 bases and 5 bases, in that order; junction bases with no gene match: 9. CDR3 nucleotide sequence: TGTGCCAGCAGCCCTAGCGGGAGGGCCGAGGTGGAGACCCAGTACTTC. Protein sequence: CASSPSGRAEVETQYF. The variable domain in full, with the rest retrieved from reference TRBV7-2 and TRBJ2-5, is GAGVSQSPSNKVTEKGKDVELRCDPISGHTALYWYRQSLGQGLEFLIYFQGNSAPDKSGLPSDRFSAERTGGSVSTLTIQRTQQEDSAVYLCASSPSGRAEVETQYFGPGTRLLVL.

This chain connects TRBV21-1 to TRBJ2-5; the table assigns TRBD2, which was not confirmed against the DNA. TRBV21-1 is listed as a pseudogene. The CDR3 covers 17 residues. CDR3 DNA: TGTGCCAGCAGCAAAGTGGGGGGCGGGAGAGGGAAAGAGACCCAGTACTTC. Protein: CASSKVGGGRGKETQYF.

The V and J genes are TRBV4-1 and TRBJ1-4; D is ambiguous. V dropped 3 bases and J dropped 7 bases, with 18 bases sitting between them. The CDR3 contains 16 residues. The germline V gene encodes CDR1 MGHRA and CDR2 YSYEKL. The CDR3 loop reads CASSQSYVVRSEKLFF. Written as DNA, the CDR3 is TGCGCCAGCAGCCAGAGTTATGTGGTGAGGAGTGAAAAACTGTTTTTT.

This rearrangement joins TRBV5-6 to TRBJ2-1; D not resolved. Looked up from germline, CDR1 is SGHDT and CDR2 is YYEEEE. Trimming stripped 0 bases from V and 4 bases from J, with 11 bases between. This CDR3 comprises 15 residues. The CDR3 sequence is CASSLGRLGYNEQFF. DNA of the CDR3: TGTGCCAGCAGCTTGGGCAGACTCGGGTACAATGAGCAGTTCTTC.

The rearrangement uses TRBV10-3 and TRBJ2-3; 10 nucleotides line up with TRBD1. V lost 6 bases, J lost 4 bases, and 7 bases stayed unmatched. Germline loops: CDR1 ENHRY, CDR2 SYGVKD. The CDR3 contains 15 residues. The DNA for the CDR3 is TGTGCCATCAGGGCCGGGACAGGGGTATCAGATACGCAGTATTTT. Amino acids: CAIRAGTGVSDTQYF.

This clone was seen only once. J is TRBJ2-1 and V is TRBV7-3, with 7 bases that match TRBD2. After removal of 2 bases from V and 1 base from J, the junction contained 14 bases not matched to a gene. CDR1 is SGHTA and CDR2 is FQGTGA in the germline V gene. The CDR3 has 19 residues. This CDR3 is CASSLGRGSPPYSYNEQFF. CDR3 DNA: TGTGCCAGCAGCTTAGGACGCGGGAGCCCACCTTATTCCTACAATGAGCAGTTCTTC.

This chain links TRBV30 with TRBJ1-2; D call uncertain. Trimming cost V 2 bases and J 8 bases, with 9 bases left between them. The germline V gene encodes CDR1 GTSNPN and CDR2 SVGIG (reference sequence). The CDR3 consists of 11 residues. The CDR3: CAWSRHDGYTF. The CDR3 bases are TGTGCCTGGAGTAGACACGACGGCTACACCTTC.

V usage is TRBV7-9 and J usage is TRBJ2-5; TRBD1 aligns across 7 bases. Germline loops: CDR1 SEHNR, CDR2 FQNEAQ (reference sequence). The CDR3 extends over 16 amino acids. J lost 2 bases, V lost 5 bases, and 11 bases had no gene match. The CDR3: CASSPTGTETQETQYF. CDR3 nucleotide sequence: TGTGCCAGCAGCCCTACCGGGACAGAAACACAAGAGACCCAGTACTTC.

Notes on this clone: This CDR3 is also generated by other DNA sequences in the sample. The rearrangement uses TRBV9 and TRBJ1-2; D ambiguous. CDR1 is SGDLS, CDR2 YYNGEE, per germline. The CDR3 sequence is 13 residues long. Deletions cut 0 bases from V and 0 bases from J, with 3 bases between. CDR3 nucleotide sequence: TGTGCCAGCAGCGTAGCAGCTAACTATGGCTACACCTTC. It codes for CASSVAANYGYTF. The full variable domain, rest sourced from reference TRBV9 and TRBJ1-2, is DSGVTQTPKHLITATGQRVTLRCSPRSGDLSVYWYQQSLDQGLQFLIQYYNGEERAKGNILERFSAQQFPDLHSELNLSSLELGDSALYFCASSVAANYGYTFGSGTRLTVV.